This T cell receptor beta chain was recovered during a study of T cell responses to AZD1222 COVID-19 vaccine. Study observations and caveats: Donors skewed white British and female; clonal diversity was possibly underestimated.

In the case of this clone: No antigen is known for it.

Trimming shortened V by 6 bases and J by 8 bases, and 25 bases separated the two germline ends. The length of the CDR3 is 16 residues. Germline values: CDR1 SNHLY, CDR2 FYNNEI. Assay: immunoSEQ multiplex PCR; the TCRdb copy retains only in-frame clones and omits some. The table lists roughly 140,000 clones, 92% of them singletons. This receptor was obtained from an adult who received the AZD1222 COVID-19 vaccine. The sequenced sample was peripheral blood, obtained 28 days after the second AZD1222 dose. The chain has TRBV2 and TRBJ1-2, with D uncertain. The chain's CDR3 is CASRDSGYSASSGYTF. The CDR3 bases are TGTGCCAGCAGAGACTCAGGATACAGCGCTTCCTCGGGCTACACCTTC.